Presented here are 5 T cell receptor beta chains from one specimen sequenced in a study of cytomegalovirus exposure and HLA in healthy donors. The PCR was carried out with 60 Vbeta primers and 13 Jbeta primers. The method was immunoSEQ multiplex PCR; TCRdb's version includes in-frame clones alone and lacks a portion of them. The data contain about 81,000 clones, just over 75% of them singletons. Sequenced material: PBMCs. Receptors originate from a man aged 45-65 years in good health and CMV-seropositive.

The chain has TRBV7-2 and TRBJ2-1; 8 nucleotides match TRBD2. V lost 0 bases to trimming and J lost 5 bases; unmatched junction nucleotides: 15. Germline V lookup: CDR1 SGHTA, CDR2 FQGNSA. The CDR3 runs 19 residues. CDR3 nucleotides: TGTGCCAGCAGCTTAGCCTGGGCCACAGCGGGAGTTGCCCACAATGAGCAGTTCTTC. Its translation: CASSLAWATAGVAHNEQFF.

The V gene is TRBV27, the J gene TRBJ2-1; 7 bases are shared with TRBD1. Germline assignment: CDR1 MNHEY and CDR2 SMNVEV (reference sequence). Trimming took 6 bases from V and 1 from J; bases not matched to a gene: 9. This CDR3 spans 16 amino acids. The CDR3 is CASSPLGGASYNEQFF. The CDR3 DNA reads TGTGCCAGCAGCCCCTTAGGGGGCGCGTCCTACAATGAGCAGTTCTTC.

This chain links TRBV18 with TRBJ1-4, with 7 bases lining up with TRBD1. The CDR3 is 19 residues long. Losses at the gene ends were 1 base for V and 0 bases for J; bases not matched to a gene: 11. Germline V gene sequence: CDR1 KGHSH, CDR2 LQKENI. Here the CDR3 reads CASSPRATGMEATNEKLFF. The CDR3 DNA reads TGTGCCAGCTCACCACGGGCGACAGGGATGGAGGCAACTAATGAAAAACTGTTTTTT.

The CDR3 DNA reads as TGTGCCAGCAGCTGGACGAGGGCTAGCGGGAGTGATACGCAGTATTTT. Translated, it gives CASSWTRASGSDTQYF. J is TRBJ2-3 and V is TRBV5-5; TRBD2 matches 10 bases. V was clipped by 3 bases and J by 6 bases; unmatched bases: 10. Germline-derived CDR1 and CDR2 are SGHKS and YYEKEE (reference sequence). CDR3 length: 16 residues.

This chain connects TRBV4-1 to TRBJ2-1; 12 bases are shared with TRBD2. Per germline, CDR1 MGHRA and CDR2 YSYEKL. J gave up 8 bases and V 3 bases, and 14 bases lay outside the gene matches. This CDR3 comprises 18 residues. CDR3 sequence reads: CASSQIGLAGNSRDEQFF. The CDR3 nucleotides are TGCGCCAGCAGCCAGATTGGACTAGCGGGAAACTCCCGTGATGAGCAGTTCTTC.